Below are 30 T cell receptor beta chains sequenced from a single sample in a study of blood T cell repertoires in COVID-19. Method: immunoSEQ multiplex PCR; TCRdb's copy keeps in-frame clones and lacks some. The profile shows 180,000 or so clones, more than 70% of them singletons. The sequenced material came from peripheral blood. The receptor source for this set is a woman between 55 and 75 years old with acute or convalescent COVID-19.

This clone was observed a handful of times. This CDR3 is CAWGTPGDTEAFF. In DNA, the CDR3 is TGTGCCTGGGGGACTCCGGGAGACACTGAAGCTTTCTTT. The chain recombines TRBV30 with TRBJ1-1; D is perhaps TRBD1 (5 bases). From germline, CDR1 is GTSNPN and CDR2 SVGIG (reference sequence). V was shortened by 5 bases and J by 3 bases, with 13 bases between the two germline ends. This CDR3 spans 13 amino acids.

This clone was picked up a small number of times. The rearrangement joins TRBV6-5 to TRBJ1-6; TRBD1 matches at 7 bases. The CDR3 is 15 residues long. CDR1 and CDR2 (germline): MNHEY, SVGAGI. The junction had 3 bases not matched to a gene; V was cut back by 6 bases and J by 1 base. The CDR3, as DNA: TGTGCCAGCAGCCCCAGGGGGTCCTATAATTCACCCCTCCACTTT. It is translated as CASSPRGSYNSPLHF.

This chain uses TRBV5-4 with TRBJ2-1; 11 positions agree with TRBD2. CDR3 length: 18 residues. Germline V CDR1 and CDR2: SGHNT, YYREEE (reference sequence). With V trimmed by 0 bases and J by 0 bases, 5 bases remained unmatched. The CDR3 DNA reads TGTGCCAGCAGCTTGGGACTAGCGGGACCCGGCTCCTACAATGAGCAGTTCTTC. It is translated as CASSLGLAGPGSYNEQFF.

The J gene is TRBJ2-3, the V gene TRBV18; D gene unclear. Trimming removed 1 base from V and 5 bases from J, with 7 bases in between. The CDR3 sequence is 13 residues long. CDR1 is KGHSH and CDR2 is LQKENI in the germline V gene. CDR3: CASSPRQQDTQYF. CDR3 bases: TGTGCCAGCTCACCACGACAACAAGATACGCAGTATTTT.

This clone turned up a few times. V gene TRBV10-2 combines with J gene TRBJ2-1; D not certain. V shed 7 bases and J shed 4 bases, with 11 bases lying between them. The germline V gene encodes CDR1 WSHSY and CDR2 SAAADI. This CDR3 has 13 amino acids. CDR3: CASKDWAYNEQFF. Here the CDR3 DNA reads TGCGCCAGCAAGGATTGGGCGTACAATGAGCAGTTCTTC.

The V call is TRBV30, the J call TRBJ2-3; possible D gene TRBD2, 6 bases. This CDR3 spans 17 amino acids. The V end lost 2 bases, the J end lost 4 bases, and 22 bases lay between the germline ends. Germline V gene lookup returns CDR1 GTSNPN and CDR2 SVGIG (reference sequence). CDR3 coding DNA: TGTGCCTGGAGTTTAAATCCACTAGCTTCGGTATCAGATACGCAGTATTTT. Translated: CAWSLNPLASVSDTQYF.

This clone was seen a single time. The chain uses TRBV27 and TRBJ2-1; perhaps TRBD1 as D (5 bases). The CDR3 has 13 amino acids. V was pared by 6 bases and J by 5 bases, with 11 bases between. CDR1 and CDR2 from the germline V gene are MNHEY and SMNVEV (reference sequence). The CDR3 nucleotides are TGTGCCAGCAGAACGGACAACCACAATGAGCAGTTCTTC. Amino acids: CASRTDNHNEQFF.

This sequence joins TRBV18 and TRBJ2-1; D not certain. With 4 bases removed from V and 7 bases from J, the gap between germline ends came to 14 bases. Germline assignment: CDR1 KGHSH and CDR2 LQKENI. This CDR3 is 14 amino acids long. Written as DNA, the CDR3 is TGTGCCAGCTCACTTGAGAACGCCGAGAATGAGCAGTTCTTC. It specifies CASSLENAENEQFF. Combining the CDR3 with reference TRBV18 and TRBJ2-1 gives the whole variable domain NAGVMQNPRHLVRRRGQEARLRCSPMKGHSHVYWYRQLPEEGLKFMVYLQKENIIDESGMPKERFSAEFPKEGPSILRIQQVVRGDSAAYFCASSLENAENEQFFGPGTRLTVL.

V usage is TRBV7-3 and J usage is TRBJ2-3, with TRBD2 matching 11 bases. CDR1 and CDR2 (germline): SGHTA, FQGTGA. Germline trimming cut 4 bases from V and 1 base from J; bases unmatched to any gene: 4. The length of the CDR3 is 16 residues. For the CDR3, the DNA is TGTGCCAGCAGCTCTCAACTAGCGGGAGGCACAGATACGCAGTATTTT. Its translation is CASSSQLAGGTDTQYF.

CDR3 loop: CASSEGTGRPEAFF. The DNA for the CDR3 is TGTGCCAGCAGTGAAGGGACAGGACGCCCTGAAGCTTTCTTT. The chain employs TRBV6-1 and TRBJ1-1, with 7 bases identical to TRBD1. The CDR3 consists of 14 residues. Germline CDR1 reads MNHNS; CDR2 reads SASEGT. V shed 1 base and J 6 bases; nucleotides not matched to a gene: 5.

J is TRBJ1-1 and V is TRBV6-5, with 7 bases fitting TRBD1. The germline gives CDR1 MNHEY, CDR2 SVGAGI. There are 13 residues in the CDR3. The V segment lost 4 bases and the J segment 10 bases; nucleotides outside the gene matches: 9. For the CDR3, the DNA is TGTGCCAGCAGTTGGAACGACAGGGAACGAGCTTTCTTT. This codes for CASSWNDRERAFF.

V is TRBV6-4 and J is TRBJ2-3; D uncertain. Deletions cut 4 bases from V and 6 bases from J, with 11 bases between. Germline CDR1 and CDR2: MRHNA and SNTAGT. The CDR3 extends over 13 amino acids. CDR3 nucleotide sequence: TGTGCCAGCAGTGCAGGATTAAGGGATACGCAGTATTTT. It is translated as CASSAGLRDTQYF.

The CDR3 DNA reads TGTGCCAGCGGACAGAGTCTCTACGAGCAGTACTTC. Its translation: CASGQSLYEQYF. The chain employs TRBV6-5 and TRBJ2-7; the D gene is possibly TRBD1 (6 bases). The CDR3 sequence is 12 residues long. CDR1 is MNHEY and CDR2 is SVGAGI in the germline V gene. Trimming stripped 8 bases from V and 3 bases from J, with 11 bases between.

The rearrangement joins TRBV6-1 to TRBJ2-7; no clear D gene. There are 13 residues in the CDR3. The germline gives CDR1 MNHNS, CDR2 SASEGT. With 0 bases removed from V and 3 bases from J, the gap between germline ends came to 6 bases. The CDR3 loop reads CASSEANSYEQYF. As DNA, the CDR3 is TGTGCCAGCAGTGAAGCGAACAGCTACGAGCAGTACTTC.

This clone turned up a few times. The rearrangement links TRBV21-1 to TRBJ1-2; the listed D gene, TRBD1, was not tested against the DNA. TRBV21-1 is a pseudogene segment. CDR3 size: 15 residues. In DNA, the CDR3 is TGTGCCAACACTTCCAGGGGTTCAGGTCGTTATGGCTACACCTTC. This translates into CANTSRGSGRYGYTF.

This CDR3 reads CASSLGGLRGDYGYTF. The CDR3 bases are TGCGCCAGCAGCCTAGGCGGACTTCGGGGGGACTATGGCTACACCTTC. The rearrangement uses TRBV4-1 and TRBJ1-2; D is possibly TRBD1 (5 bases). Trimming shortened V by 4 bases and J by 3 bases, and 18 bases separated the two germline ends. CDR3 length: 16 amino acids. Per the germline V gene, CDR1 is MGHRA and CDR2 is YSYEKL.

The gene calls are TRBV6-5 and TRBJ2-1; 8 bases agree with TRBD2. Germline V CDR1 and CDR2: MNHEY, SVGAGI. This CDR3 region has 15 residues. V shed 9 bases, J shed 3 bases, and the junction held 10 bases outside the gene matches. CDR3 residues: CASLESGSLYNEQFF. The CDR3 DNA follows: TGTGCCAGTCTTGAGAGCGGGAGCCTCTACAATGAGCAGTTCTTC.

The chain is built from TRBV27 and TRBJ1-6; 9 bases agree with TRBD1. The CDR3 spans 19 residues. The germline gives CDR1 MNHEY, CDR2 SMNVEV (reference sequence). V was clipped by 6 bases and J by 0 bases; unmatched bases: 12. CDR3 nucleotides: TGTGCCAGCAGCCTTTTCACAGGGGGCGCAAGCTCCTATAATTCACCCCTCCACTTT. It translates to CASSLFTGGASSYNSPLHF.

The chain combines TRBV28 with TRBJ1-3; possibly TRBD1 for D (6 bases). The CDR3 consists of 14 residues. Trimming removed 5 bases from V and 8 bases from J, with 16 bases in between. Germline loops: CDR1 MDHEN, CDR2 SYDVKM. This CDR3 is CASSHRQVGDTIYF. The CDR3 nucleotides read TGTGCCAGCAGTCACCGACAGGTGGGGGACACCATATATTTT.

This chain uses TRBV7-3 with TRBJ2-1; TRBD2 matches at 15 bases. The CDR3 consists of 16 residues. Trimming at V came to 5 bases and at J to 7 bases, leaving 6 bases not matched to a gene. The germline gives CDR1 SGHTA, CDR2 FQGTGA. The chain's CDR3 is CASSLGTSGRLNEQFF. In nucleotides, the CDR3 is TGTGCCAGCAGCCTAGGGACTAGCGGGAGGTTAAATGAGCAGTTCTTC.

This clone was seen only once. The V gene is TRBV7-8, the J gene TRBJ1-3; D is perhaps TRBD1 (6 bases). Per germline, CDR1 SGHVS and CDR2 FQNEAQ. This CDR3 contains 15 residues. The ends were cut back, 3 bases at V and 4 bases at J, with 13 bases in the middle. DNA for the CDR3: TGTGCCAGCAGCTTTGCAGGGGCACGGGGAAACACCATATATTTT. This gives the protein CASSFAGARGNTIYF.

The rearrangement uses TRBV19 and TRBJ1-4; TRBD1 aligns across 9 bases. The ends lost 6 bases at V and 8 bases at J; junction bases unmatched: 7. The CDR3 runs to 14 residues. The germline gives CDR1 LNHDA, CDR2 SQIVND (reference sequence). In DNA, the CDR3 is TGTGCCAGTAGCGAGACGGGACAGGGAGAAAAACTGTTTTTT. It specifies CASSETGQGEKLFF.

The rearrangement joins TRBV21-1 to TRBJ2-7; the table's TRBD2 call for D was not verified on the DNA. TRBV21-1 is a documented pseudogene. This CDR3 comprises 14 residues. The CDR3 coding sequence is TGTGCCAGCAGCCCCGATAGGGGGGGCTACGAGCAGTACGTC. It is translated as CASSPDRGGYEQYV.

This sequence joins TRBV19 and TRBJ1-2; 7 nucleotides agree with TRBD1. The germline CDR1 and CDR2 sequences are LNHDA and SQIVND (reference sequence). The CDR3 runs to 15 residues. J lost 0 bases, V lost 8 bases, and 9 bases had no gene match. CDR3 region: CASRQGIYPNYGYTF. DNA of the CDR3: TGTGCCAGTCGACAGGGTATATATCCTAACTATGGCTACACCTTC.

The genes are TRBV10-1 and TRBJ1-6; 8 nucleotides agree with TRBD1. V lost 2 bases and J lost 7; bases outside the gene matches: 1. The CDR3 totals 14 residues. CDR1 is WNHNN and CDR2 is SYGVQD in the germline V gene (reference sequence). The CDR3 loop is CASSERDRNSPLHF. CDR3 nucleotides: TGCGCCAGCAGTGAGAGGGACAGGAATTCACCCCTCCACTTT.

The CDR3 is CASSTTGGGGTEAFF. The CDR3 DNA is TGTGCCAGTAGCACAACAGGGGGCGGGGGGACTGAAGCTTTCTTT. The V and J genes are TRBV19 and TRBJ1-1; 9 nucleotides line up with TRBD1. The CDR3 has 15 residues. J was trimmed by 5 bases and V by 6 bases; bases with no gene match: 10. Germline V CDR1 and CDR2: LNHDA, SQIVND (reference sequence).

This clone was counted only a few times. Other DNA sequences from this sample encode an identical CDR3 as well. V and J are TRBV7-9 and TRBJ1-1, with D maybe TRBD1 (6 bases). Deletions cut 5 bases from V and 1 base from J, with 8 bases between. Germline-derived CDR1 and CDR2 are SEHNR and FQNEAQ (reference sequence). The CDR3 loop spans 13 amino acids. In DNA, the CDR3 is TGTGCCAGCAGCCTGGGACAGAACACTGAAGCTTTCTTT. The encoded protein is CASSLGQNTEAFF.

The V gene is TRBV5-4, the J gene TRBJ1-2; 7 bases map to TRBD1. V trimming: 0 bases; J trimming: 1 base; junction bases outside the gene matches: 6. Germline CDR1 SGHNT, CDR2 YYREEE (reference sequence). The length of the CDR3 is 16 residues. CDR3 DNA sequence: TGTGCCAGCAGCTTGGACCCCGGGACAGATAACTATGGCTACACCTTC. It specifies CASSLDPGTDNYGYTF.

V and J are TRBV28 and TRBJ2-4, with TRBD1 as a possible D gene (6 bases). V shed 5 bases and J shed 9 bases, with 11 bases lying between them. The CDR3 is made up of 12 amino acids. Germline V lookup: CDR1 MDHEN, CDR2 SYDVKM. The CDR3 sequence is CASSVRDTIQYF. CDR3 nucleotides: TGTGCCAGCAGTGTCCGGGACACCATTCAGTACTTC.

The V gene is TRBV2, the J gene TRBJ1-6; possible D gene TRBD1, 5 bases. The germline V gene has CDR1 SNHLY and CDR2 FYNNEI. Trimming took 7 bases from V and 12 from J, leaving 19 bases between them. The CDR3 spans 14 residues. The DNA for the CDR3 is TGTGCCAGCACCCAAGAGGGCGGGGGTGGACCCCTCCACTTT. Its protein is CASTQEGGGGPLHF.